One sample yielded the 21 T cell receptor beta chains listed below, sequenced in a study of beta chain features in type 1 diabetes. Broader study findings: Shorter TCRB CDR3s, moderately but significantly so, marked every one of the four CD4+ subsets in Type 1 diabetes patients.

These receptors' targets are unknown. The investigators reverse transcribed all of the isolated RNA, so they sequenced expressed TCRB transcripts. Sequencing used immunoSEQ multiplex PCR; TCRdb keeps in-frame clones, though not all of them. The sample records roughly 280,000 clones, roughly a quarter being singletons. Sequencing was done on a sample of naive CD4+ T cells from blood. Source of these receptors: a woman aged 30 to 39 with type 1 diabetes.

This rearrangement joins TRBV7-9 to TRBJ2-3; D may be TRBD2 (5 bases). From germline, CDR1 is SEHNR and CDR2 FQNEAQ (reference sequence). This CDR3 is built from 13 residues. V lost 5 bases and J 11 bases, leaving 17 bases between the germline ends. CDR3 nucleotide sequence: TGTGCCAGCAGCCCACAACTAGGCCCGGTGCAGTATTTT. Protein product: CASSPQLGPVQYF.

The chain has TRBV11-1 and TRBJ2-1; D remains unclear. Trimming removed 5 bases from V and 8 bases from J, with 19 bases in between. Germline-derived CDR1 and CDR2 are SGHAT and FQDESV (reference sequence). This CDR3 contains 15 residues. CDR3 residues: CASSHQSPDQDEQFF. The DNA for the CDR3 is TGTGCCAGCAGCCATCAGTCGCCTGATCAGGATGAGCAGTTCTTC. The full variable domain, rest sourced from reference TRBV11-1 and TRBJ2-1, is EAEVAQSPRYKITEKSQAVAFWCDPISGHATLYWYRQILGQGPELLVQFQDESVVDDSQLPKDRFSAERLKGVDSTLKIQPAELGDSAMYLCASSHQSPDQDEQFFGPGTRLTVL.

CDR3 nucleotide sequence: TGTGCCAGCAGTTCCCGGAACACTGAAGCTTTCTTT. Its protein is CASSSRNTEAFF. V and J are TRBV28 and TRBJ1-1; D gene unclear. The CDR3 is 12 residues long. Trimming stripped 4 bases from V and 1 base from J, with 4 bases between. The V gene's germline CDR1 is MDHEN and CDR2 SYDVKM.

The chain has TRBV5-1 and TRBJ2-3, with TRBD2 as a possible D gene (6 bases). The ends were cut back, 6 bases at V and 2 bases at J, with 13 bases in the middle. The CDR3 sequence is 14 residues long. CDR1 SGHRS and CDR2 YFSETQ come from the germline V gene. This CDR3 is CASTRTKPTDTQYF. In nucleotides, the CDR3 is TGCGCCAGCACCCGGACTAAACCCACAGATACGCAGTATTTT.

The gene calls are TRBV18 and TRBJ2-3, with TRBD2 matching over 10 bases. The V gene's germline CDR1 is KGHSH and CDR2 LQKENI. V shed 6 bases, J shed 1 base, and the junction held 10 bases outside the gene matches. There are 17 residues in the CDR3. The CDR3 DNA is TGTGCCAGCTCCACCTGGGCTAGCGGGAGCGGCACAGATACGCAGTATTTT. Amino acids: CASSTWASGSGTDTQYF.

The rearrangement links TRBV18 to TRBJ1-1; 8 bases align to TRBD1. The CDR3 is made up of 18 amino acids. After removal of 1 base from V and 1 base from J, the junction contained 11 bases not matched to a gene. Looked up from germline, CDR1 is KGHSH and CDR2 is LQKENI. CDR3 DNA sequence: TGTGCCAGCTCACCACTTCGTCCCGGGACAGGTTCGAACACTGAAGCTTTCTTT. This translates into CASSPLRPGTGSNTEAFF.

The chain joins TRBV5-4 to TRBJ2-1; 11 nucleotides agree with TRBD2. Germline V gene data show CDR1 as SGHNT and CDR2 as YYREEE (reference sequence). The length of the CDR3 is 15 residues. V trimming: 2 bases; J trimming: 8 bases; junction bases outside the gene matches: 6. The CDR3 DNA follows: TGTGCCAGCAGCTTAACTAGCGGGAGTGGGGATGAGCAGTTCTTC. Its protein is CASSLTSGSGDEQFF.

This clone was seen a few times. The same CDR3 arises from other DNA sequences in this sample as well. The chain carries TRBV15 and TRBJ1-3; D unresolved. CDR1 LNHNV and CDR2 YYDKDF come from the germline V gene (reference sequence). Trimming removed 5 bases at V and 0 bases at J, with 8 bases between. The CDR3 loop spans 14 amino acids. The CDR3 DNA reads TGTGCCACCAGCCGACGGAGCTCTGGAAACACCATATATTTT. Residues: CATSRRSSGNTIYF.

The chain couples TRBV4-2 to TRBJ2-7; 11 bases map to TRBD2. J lost 2 bases, V lost 0 bases, and 6 bases had no gene match. There are 17 residues in the CDR3. The germline CDR1 and CDR2 sequences are LGHNA and YNFKEQ. This CDR3 is CASSQEGVAGGAYEQYF. CDR3 bases: TGTGCCAGCAGCCAAGAGGGAGTAGCGGGGGGGGCCTACGAGCAGTACTTC.

This chain connects TRBV11-2 to TRBJ2-1, with 12 bases lining up with TRBD2. Germline CDR1 and CDR2: SGHAT and FQNNGV. The CDR3 contains 17 residues. The trim removed 0 bases at V and 2 bases at J, leaving 2 bases unmatched. CDR3 bases: TGTGCCAGCAGCTTAGATCTAGCGGGAGGGACCTACAATGAGCAGTTCTTC. Translation: CASSLDLAGGTYNEQFF.

This rearrangement joins TRBV29-1 to TRBJ1-4, with D perhaps matching TRBD1 (6 bases). The V gene's germline CDR1 is SQVTM and CDR2 ANQGSEA. V lost 1 base and J lost 14, with 14 bases in between. This CDR3 has 12 residues. The CDR3 loop is CSVEVTRDILFF. As DNA, the CDR3 is TGCAGCGTTGAAGTGACCCGGGACATTCTGTTTTTT.

Comment on this clone: The same CDR3 is also encoded by other DNA sequences in this sample. The V call is TRBV6-5, the J call TRBJ2-7, with D uncertain. The CDR3 length is 11 residues. Trimming removed 2 bases at V and 6 bases at J, with 5 bases between. Germline V gene sequence: CDR1 MNHEY, CDR2 SVGAGI. CDR3 sequence: CASSYRGEQYF. The CDR3, as DNA: TGTGCCAGCAGTTACCGCGGCGAGCAGTACTTC.

This clone was seen a few times. The V and J genes are TRBV4-1 and TRBJ1-1; 7 positions match TRBD1. With 0 bases clipped from V and 4 bases from J, the junction kept 5 bases outside the gene matches. Per the germline V gene, CDR1 is MGHRA and CDR2 is YSYEKL. There are 15 residues in the CDR3. The CDR3 is CASSQEQGLGTEAFF. Written as DNA, the CDR3 is TGCGCCAGCAGCCAAGAACAGGGGCTGGGCACTGAAGCTTTCTTT.

V gene TRBV12-5 combines with J gene TRBJ1-5; 9 bases agree with TRBD1. Per the germline V gene, CDR1 is LGHNT and CDR2 is FRNRAP. The CDR3 loop spans 14 amino acids. V was clipped by 6 bases and J by 6 bases; unmatched bases: 6. The CDR3, as DNA: TGTGCTAGTGGCCCACACAGGGGGCCTCAGCCCCAGCATTTT. Its translation is CASGPHRGPQPQHF.

A few counts support this clone. The J gene is TRBJ2-2, the V gene TRBV14; TRBD1 matches at 7 bases. Germline V gene sequence: CDR1 SGHDN, CDR2 FVKESK. V was clipped by 8 bases and J by 1 base; unmatched bases: 1. The CDR3 has 13 amino acids. The CDR3 is CASRDRNTGELFF. The CDR3, as DNA: TGTGCCAGCCGGGACAGGAACACCGGGGAGCTGTTTTTT.

This clone has just one count. CDR3: CASSPPGQGAHRAFF. CDR3 nucleotides: TGTGCCAGCAGTCCGCCGGGACAGGGGGCGCATAGAGCTTTCTTT. V is TRBV7-3 and J is TRBJ1-1; 12 nucleotides match TRBD1. CDR3 length: 15 residues. Germline CDR1 reads SGHTA; CDR2 reads FQGTGA. V trimming: 6 bases; J trimming: 10 bases; junction bases outside the gene matches: 12. Full variable domain (remainder filled in from reference TRBV7-3 and TRBJ1-1): GAGVSQTPSNKVTEKGKYVELRCDPISGHTALYWYRQSLGQGPEFLIYFQGTGAADDSGLPNDRFFAVRPEGSVSTLKIQRTERGDSAVYLCASSPPGQGAHRAFFGQGTRLTVV.

This clone has only a few counts. This CDR3 reads CASSRGHGDEQFF. As DNA, the CDR3 is TGTGCCAGCAGCCGGGGCCACGGCGATGAGCAGTTCTTC. This chain joins TRBV14 and TRBJ2-1; D might be TRBD1 (5 bases). The CDR3 is 13 residues long. Germline V gene lookup returns CDR1 SGHDN and CDR2 FVKESK. With 4 bases removed from V and 8 bases from J, the gap between germline ends came to 12 bases.

The V call is TRBV19, the J call TRBJ2-7, with D possibly matching TRBD1 (7 bases). Trimming took off 3 bases at V and 6 bases at J, with 18 bases between the two ends. CDR3 length equals 15 residues. Germline V gene lookup returns CDR1 LNHDA and CDR2 SQIVND (reference sequence). The CDR3 sequence: CASSMTGQGGLEQYF. In nucleotides, the CDR3 is TGTGCCAGTAGTATGACAGGGCAGGGGGGCCTCGAGCAGTACTTC.

The chain uses TRBV4-2 and TRBJ1-5, with 10 nucleotides matching TRBD1. V gave up 0 bases and J gave up 5 bases; unmatched junction bases: 4. The CDR3 sequence is 16 residues long. The germline gives CDR1 LGHNA, CDR2 YNFKEQ. The CDR3 DNA sequence: TGTGCCAGCAGCCAAGATCAGGACAGGGGGTATCAGCCCCAGCATTTT. This codes for CASSQDQDRGYQPQHF.

The gene calls are TRBV6-5 and TRBJ2-4; D possibly corresponds to TRBD2 (6 bases). This CDR3 contains 14 residues. The germline V gene encodes CDR1 MNHEY and CDR2 SVGAGI. The V gene lost 10 bases and the J gene lost 0 bases, with 13 bases spanning the gap. The CDR3 reads CATRGSGAKNIQYF. The CDR3 DNA reads TGTGCCACCCGGGGTAGCGGAGCCAAAAACATTCAGTACTTC.

This clone has more than one count but fewer than ten. V and J are TRBV2 and TRBJ2-1; 7 bases are a match to TRBD2. V trimming: 6 bases; J trimming: 4 bases; junction bases outside the gene matches: 12. Germline-derived CDR1 and CDR2 are SNHLY and FYNNEI. This CDR3 contains 16 residues. Written as DNA, the CDR3 is TGTGCCAGCAGCCCGACTAGCTTAAAGATTTACAATGAGCAGTTCTTC. It encodes CASSPTSLKIYNEQFF.